This TCR beta chain was sequenced in a study of cytomegalovirus exposure and HLA in healthy donors. Study findings and constraints: Cytomegalovirus-associated status was assigned to approximately 160 TCR beta chains. There were reportedly fewer N-insertions in an Asian-associated ancestry cluster than the approximately 630-donor mean, in a later analysis. Several of the most significant clusters were apparently associated with common viral pathogens in a later analysis.

CDR3 length: 15 residues. Germline lookup yields CDR1 MGHDK and CDR2 SYGVNS. The junction had 4 bases not matched to a gene; V was cut back by 0 bases and J by 4 bases. Primers included in the PCR were 60 Vbeta and 13 Jbeta primers. Data came from immunoSEQ multiplex PCR; TCRdb stores just in-frame clones and leaves some out. Among about 180,000 clones, around 76% were seen once, and the ten largest hold less than 2%. Of note for this clone: The target antigen is unknown.

Sequenced material: PBMCs. This receptor was taken from a man aged 35 to 55 in good health and CMV-seronegative. The gene calls are TRBV25-1 and TRBJ2-5; TRBD1 matches 8 bases. CDR3 protein: CASSEYSGGSETQYF. As DNA, the CDR3 is TGTGCCAGCAGTGAATATTCAGGGGGCTCAGAGACCCAGTACTTC.